A selection of T cell receptor beta chains follows, all from one sample in a study of blood T cell repertoires in COVID-19. Here immunoSEQ multiplex PCR was the method, and the copy in TCRdb shows in-frame clones only, minus some. The sample lists approximately 140,000 clones; under 85% were seen once. Sequencing was carried out using peripheral blood. The receptors come from a man aged 35 to 55 with active or convalescent COVID-19. Each CDR3 is given with its conserved first and last residue. Clone size appears in some rows only: once, few, many, or a class for an expanded clone.

TRBJ1-4,once,TRBV6-5,CASRRDRSEKLFF
TRBJ1-1,-,TRBV9,CASSASVSTEAFF
TRBJ2-5,once,TRBV7-8,CASSLRQETQYF
TRBJ1-3,-,TRBV25-1,CASSSHGGRMYSGNTIYF
TRBJ1-6,-,TRBV19,CASRGGTSSYNSPLHF
TRBJ1-5,few,TRBV19,CASSIDLTGGDQPQHF
TRBJ2-1,-,TRBV24-1,CATSDSDGAYNEQFF
TRBJ1-4,-,TRBV11-1,CASSTGYEKLFF
TRBJ1-1,-,TRBV27,CASSLGTVKTTEAFF
TRBJ1-1,-,TRBV14,CASSLLGQGNTEAFF
TRBJ2-2,-,TRBV25-1,CASTARDSYTGELFF
TRBJ1-3,-,TRBV7-9,CASSRTTGSGNTIYF
TRBJ1-4,-,TRBV19,CASSRGLEKLFF
TRBJ2-1,-,TRBV2,CARGTFRYNEQFF
TRBJ2-3,-,TRBV12-3/TRBV12-4,CASSSSTDTQYF
TRBJ2-2,-,TRBV5-1,CASSNRDRDPGELFF
TRBJ2-7,-,TRBV20-1,CSAHQGFEQYF
TRBJ2-1,-,TRBV19,CASSRTSGGYNEQFF
TRBJ2-3,-,TRBV9,CASSSTDTQYF
TRBJ2-1,-,TRBV5-1,CASSLEVNNEQFF
TRBJ2-2,-,TRBV2,CASSEAQGALTGELFF
TRBJ2-3,-,TRBV7-9,CASSTEGGSTDTQYF
TRBJ1-1,-,TRBV19,CASSPGQGGTEAFF
TRBJ2-7,few,TRBV7-9,CASSLQNEQYF
TRBJ2-1,-,TRBV4-1,CASSHPGTLYNEQFF
TRBJ2-3,-,TRBV5-4,CASSTPGLATIPF
TRBJ1-1,-,TRBV19,CASSVKDRGLTEAFF
TRBJ2-2,-,TRBV7-2,CASSLTGILTGELFF
TRBJ2-5,-,TRBV5-1,CASSLPLQETQYF
TRBJ1-2,-,TRBV7-2,CASSSQGGIYGYTF
TRBJ2-7,-,TRBV5-1,CASSQPDRGSSYEQYF
TRBJ2-2,-,TRBV24-1,CASTMTGSTGELFF
TRBJ1-2,-,TRBV12-3/TRBV12-4,CASSSEIYGYTF
TRBJ1-2,few,TRBV19,CASRQQGNYGYTF
TRBJ1-3,-,TRBV10-3,CAISAPQGAGNTIYF
TRBJ2-3,-,TRBV19,CASSRPGRGTDTQYF
TRBJ2-4,-,TRBV18,CASSPPVAITAKNIQYF
TRBJ2-3,-,TRBV2,CASTDLGLAGDTQYF
TRBJ2-1,once,TRBV27,CASSLGLAGATEQFF
TRBJ2-4,-,TRBV6-1,CASSEGTLAKNIQYF
TRBJ1-6,-,TRBV5-1,CASSWLTGSGNSPLHF
TRBJ1-1,-,TRBV9,CASSPTPNTEAFF
TRBJ2-3,-,TRBV19,CASSLVRDTQYF
TRBJ2-7,-,TRBV2,CASRGALSSYEQYF
TRBJ1-6,-,TRBV7-2,CASSQNRDSPLHF
TRBJ2-1,once,TRBV27,CASSPSYRDGRFF
TRBJ1-1,-,TRBV19,CASQVGASNTEAFF
TRBJ2-1,-,TRBV5-1,CASSFRTSGVNEQFF